The next 9 T cell receptor beta chains were all read from a single sample in a study of blood T cell repertoires in COVID-19 (dated by TCRdb to between 2020 and 2021). Preparation of the library involved the immunoSEQ multiplex PCR assay. TCRdb took this table from immuneACCESS and kept in-frame rearrangements with V and J called. Such tables lack part of the clones; where checked against another copy, unresolved V genes explain under half of the gap, and the rest is unexplained. The sample table records 300,000 to 400,000 clones; 85% to 90% of these occur just once. The ten largest clones represent approximately 2.9% of the sample. Source material: peripheral blood. These receptors were collected from a woman aged 25-40 years with COVID-19, enrolled during active disease.

This clone occurred once. The chain employs TRBV29-1 and TRBJ1-1; TRBD1 might be the D (6 bases). The CDR3 runs 12 residues. V was cut by 7 bases and J by 2 bases, with 11 bases left in between. Germline CDR1 SQVTM, CDR2 ANQGSEA. The CDR3 nucleotides are TGCAGCGCCCCGGACAGTAACACTGAAGCTTTCTTT. This encodes CSAPDSNTEAFF.

V usage is TRBV19 and J usage is TRBJ1-1, with D possibly matching TRBD1 (5 bases). Trimming left V 1 base short and J 4 bases short, with 19 bases between. The CDR3 contains 17 residues. Germline V CDR1 and CDR2: LNHDA, SQIVND (reference sequence). DNA of the CDR3: TGTGCCAGTAGTATAGGAGCGCGGGGGACTCGAGGCACTGAAGCTTTCTTT. It encodes CASSIGARGTRGTEAFF. Looking up the rest from reference TRBV19 and TRBJ1-1 gives the full variable domain: DGGITQSPKYLFRKEGQNVTLSCEQNLNHDAMYWYRQDPGQGLRLIYYSQIVNDFQKGDIAEGYSVSREKKESFPLTVTSAQKNPTAFYLCASSIGARGTRGTEAFFGQGTRLTVV.

This chain links TRBV29-1 with TRBJ1-1; D not certain. Trimming took off 3 bases at V and 5 bases at J, with 13 bases between the two ends. This CDR3 has 13 amino acids. CDR1 is SQVTM, CDR2 ANQGSEA, per germline. CDR3 in DNA: TGCAGCGTTGAGGCAGGAGGTGGTACTGAAGCTTTCTTT. It specifies CSVEAGGGTEAFF.

The rearrangement joins TRBV10-1 to TRBJ1-1; 7 bases agree with TRBD1. The V and J ends lost 0 bases and 11 bases, in that order; junction bases with no gene match: 9. This CDR3 spans 14 amino acids. The germline gives CDR1 WNHNN, CDR2 SYGVQD (reference sequence). The CDR3 DNA reads as TGCGCCAGCAGTGAGTCGGGTAGGGGGCGAGATGCTTTCTTT. Translating gives CASSESGRGRDAFF.

The chain combines TRBV12-3 or TRBV12-4 with TRBJ2-7; D uncertain. V was shortened by 6 bases and J by 3 bases, with 12 bases between the two germline ends. CDR3 size: 13 residues. The CDR3 loop is CASSASVDYEQYF. The CDR3 nucleotides are TGTGCCAGCAGCGCCTCAGTTGACTACGAGCAGTACTTC.

The chain carries TRBV4-2 and TRBJ2-7; TRBD2 matches at 8 bases. After removal of 0 bases from V and 5 bases from J, the junction contained 9 bases not matched to a gene. Germline assignment: CDR1 LGHNA and CDR2 YNFKEQ. This CDR3 is built from 16 residues. CDR3 in amino acids: CASSQDGGEGRHEQYF. In DNA form, the CDR3 reads TGTGCCAGCAGCCAAGACGGGGGGGAGGGCCGCCACGAGCAGTACTTC.

The chain is built from TRBV12-5 and TRBJ1-5; weak D call: TRBD1 (5 bases). Per germline, CDR1 LGHNT and CDR2 FRNRAP. The CDR3 has 14 amino acids. V was trimmed by 6 bases and J by 3 bases, leaving 12 bases between them. For the CDR3, the DNA is TGTGCTAGTGGCTTAAGGGGTTACAATCAGCCCCAGCATTTT. It translates to CASGLRGYNQPQHF. The variable domain in full, completed from reference TRBV12-5 and TRBJ1-5, reads DARVTQTPRHKVTEMGQEVTMRCQPILGHNTVFWYRQTMMQGLELLAYFRNRAPLDDSGMPKDRFSAEMPDATLATLKIQPSEPRDSAVYFCASGLRGYNQPQHFGDGTRLSIL.

The chain uses TRBV5-6 and TRBJ2-1, with 11 bases that match TRBD2. The CDR3 length is 16 residues. CDR1 SGHDT and CDR2 YYEEEE come from the germline V gene. Trimming removed 0 bases from V and 2 bases from J; junction bases left unmatched: 1. The DNA for the CDR3 is TGTGCCAGCAGCTTGGCGACTAGCGGGACCTACAATGAGCAGTTCTTC. Its protein product is CASSLATSGTYNEQFF. The complete variable domain, with remaining parts taken from reference TRBV5-6 and TRBJ2-1, reads DAGVTQSPTHLIKTRGQQVTLRCSPKSGHDTVSWYQQALGQGPQFIFQYYEEEERQRGNFPDRFSGHQFPNYSSELNVNALLLGDSALYLCASSLATSGTYNEQFFGPGTRLTVL.

The chain couples TRBV14 to TRBJ2-2, with 9 bases that match TRBD2. This CDR3 region has 14 residues. J was trimmed by 4 bases and V by 8 bases; bases with no gene match: 5. From germline, CDR1 is SGHDN and CDR2 FVKESK. The CDR3 DNA is TGTGCCAGCCGGCCTAGCGGGACCACCGGGGAGCTGTTTTTT. Translating gives CASRPSGTTGELFF. Full variable domain (rest looked up from reference TRBV14 and TRBJ2-2): EAGVTQFPSHSVIEKGQTVTLRCDPISGHDNLYWYRRVMGKEIKFLLHFVKESKQDESGMPNNRFLAERTGGTYSTLKVQPAELEDSGVYFCASRPSGTTGELFFGEGSRLTVL.